The source of this T cell receptor (beta chain) is a study of blood T cells in healthy people across ages. The donors, all healthy, were Caucasians living in Russia, aged about 6 to 100. CDR3 length: 16 residues. CDR1 and CDR2 (germline): KGHSH, LQKENI. Trimming took 4 bases from V and 2 from J, leaving 17 bases between them. This clonotype has more than one count but fewer than ten. Antigen unknown. Primed by a sample-barcoded 5' primer and a J-beta primer mix, a second PCR proceeded for about 6 to 11 cycles. All cDNA molecules were each tagged by a template-switch adaptor with 12 random nucleotides. TCRdb analysed the 5' RACE reads with MiXCR anew, one entry per CDR3 protein. The data show 800,000 to 950,000 distinct CDR3 sequences, 25% to 30% seen once. Findings of the study overall: It was the long-lived donors that had more naive CD4+ cells and higher diversity than aged donors.

The sample was also reused in another study, on T cells of mothers and their children. In that study: Not a single persistent microchimeric T cell clone was detected.

Sequencing was carried out using blood. The TCR was taken from a woman in her thirties or forties in good health. The chain couples TRBV18 to TRBJ1-2; possibly TRBD1 for D (5 bases). The CDR3 DNA follows: TGTGCCAGCTCACTTGGTGGTAGACAGAACAACTATGGCTACACCTTC. This codes for CASSLGGRQNNYGYTF.